These 16 T cell receptor beta chains originate from one sample sequenced in a study of blood T cell repertoires in COVID-19 (dated by TCRdb to 2020 to 2022). Libraries were made using the immunoSEQ multiplex PCR assay. TCRdb took over this immuneACCESS table, retaining in-frame rearrangements with V and J assigned. Such tables are incomplete; in checked studies, under half of the missing clones stem from an unresolved V gene, and the remainder is unexplained. The sample table contains fewer than 80,000 clones; only one count was recorded for about nine tenths of them. The top ten clonotypes cover around 21% of the sample. Material for sequencing was peripheral blood. Receptors were obtained from a woman between 45 and 60 years old with active or convalescent COVID-19.

The chain joins TRBV5-4 to TRBJ2-7, with D uncertain. The CDR3 runs 13 residues. Germline lookup yields CDR1 SGHNT and CDR2 YYREEE (reference sequence). Trimming stripped 0 bases from V and 7 bases from J, with 11 bases between. CDR3 bases: TGTGCCAGCAGCTTGGGCGCTATGCGGGAGCAGTACTTC. It yields the protein CASSLGAMREQYF.

V is TRBV30 and J is TRBJ2-1, with TRBD2 matching 10 bases. After removal of 4 bases from V and 5 bases from J, the junction contained 5 bases not matched to a gene. CDR1 and CDR2 (germline): GTSNPN, SVGIG (reference sequence). CDR3 size: 14 residues. DNA of the CDR3: TGTGCCTGGACCAGCGGGAGGGGTGACAATGAGCAGTTCTTC. Translating it yields CAWTSGRGDNEQFF. The full variable domain, its missing parts supplied by reference TRBV30 and TRBJ2-1, is SQTIHQWPATLVQPVGSPLSLECTVEGTSNPNLYWYRQAAGRGLQLLFYSVGIGQISSEVPQNLSASRPQDRQFILSSKKLLLSDSGFYLCAWTSGRGDNEQFFGPGTRLTVL.

This chain uses TRBV13 with TRBJ2-7, with 9 bases that match TRBD1. The CDR3 consists of 19 residues. CDR1 is PRHDT, CDR2 FYEKMQ, per germline (reference sequence). V shed 5 bases and J 0 bases; nucleotides not matched to a gene: 17. The CDR3 sequence is CASSGSRDRAITYSYEQYF. CDR3 DNA: TGTGCCAGCAGCGGGTCCCGGGACAGGGCGATTACCTACTCCTACGAGCAGTACTTC.

The chain joins TRBV7-2 to TRBJ1-6, with 11 nucleotides matching TRBD1. Germline V CDR1 and CDR2: SGHTA, FQGNSA. This CDR3 has 14 amino acids. V was clipped by 8 bases and J by 6 bases; unmatched bases: 3. The CDR3 loop reads CASPGTGGNSPLHF. In DNA, the CDR3 is TGTGCCAGCCCGGGGACAGGGGGTAATTCACCCCTCCACTTT.

This chain joins TRBV19 and TRBJ2-5; 10 positions match TRBD2. The CDR3 length is 16 residues. Germline CDR1 LNHDA, CDR2 SQIVND (reference sequence). V shed 0 bases and J 5 bases; nucleotides not matched to a gene: 6. The CDR3 spells CASSIEASGSGETQYF. DNA for the CDR3: TGTGCCAGTAGTATAGAGGCTAGCGGGAGCGGTGAGACCCAGTACTTC.

The chain links TRBV20-1 to TRBJ1-1, with D hard to call. Germline-derived CDR1 and CDR2 are DFQATT and SNEGSKA (reference sequence). The V end was cut by 3 bases, the J end by 2 bases, with 4 bases between. The CDR3 loop spans 11 amino acids. This CDR3 reads CSASLNTEAFF. The CDR3 nucleotides read TGCAGTGCTAGCCTCAACACTGAAGCTTTCTTT.

The chain uses TRBV7-3 and TRBJ1-6, with D possibly being TRBD1 (6 bases). Trimming pared 5 bases from V and 6 bases from J, leaving 11 bases between. From germline, CDR1 is SGHTA and CDR2 FQGTGA. The CDR3 contains 14 residues. Written as DNA, the CDR3 is TGTGCCAGCAGCACAGGGCTTCCTAATTCACCCCTCCACTTT. Its protein is CASSTGLPNSPLHF.

The chain recombines TRBV28 with TRBJ1-1; 11 bases are shared with TRBD1. Germline CDR1 and CDR2: MDHEN and SYDVKM. The CDR3 has 16 residues. The J segment lost 2 bases and the V segment lost 6 bases, leaving 8 bases of the junction unmatched. For the CDR3, the DNA is TGTGCCAGCAGCACGGCCGGGACAGGGGGAAACACTGAAGCTTTCTTT. This codes for CASSTAGTGGNTEAFF.

This chain connects TRBV7-9 to TRBJ2-7; TRBD1 matches 8 bases. CDR3 length: 15 residues. Germline CDR1 is SEHNR and CDR2 is FQNEAQ (reference sequence). V lost 1 base to trimming and J lost 0 bases; unmatched junction nucleotides: 2. The chain's CDR3 is CASSLGDRYSYEQYF. The CDR3 DNA reads TGTGCCAGCAGCTTAGGGGACAGGTACTCCTACGAGCAGTACTTC.

The V call is TRBV11-2, the J call TRBJ1-6; 7 bases are shared with TRBD1. The junction had 2 bases not matched to a gene; V was cut back by 5 bases and J by 1 base. Germline CDR1 reads SGHAT; CDR2 reads FQNNGV. The CDR3 is 15 residues long. The DNA for the CDR3 is TGTGCCAGCAGCCACAGGGGATCCTATAATTCACCCCTCCACTTT. Residues: CASSHRGSYNSPLHF.

J is TRBJ1-5 and V is TRBV7-8, with D perhaps matching TRBD1 (6 bases). Germline V CDR1 and CDR2: SGHVS, FQNEAQ. The germline V and J ends were trimmed by 3 bases and 5 bases, with 11 bases remaining between them. The CDR3 contains 14 residues. The CDR3, as DNA: TGTGCCAGCAGCTTTACAGGGTTAGATCAGCCCCAGCATTTT. Translated: CASSFTGLDQPQHF.

The chain has TRBV19 and TRBJ1-2, with a weak D call TRBD1 (5 bases). The V gene's germline CDR1 is LNHDA and CDR2 SQIVND (reference sequence). This CDR3 contains 15 residues. The ends were cut back, 1 base at V and 6 bases at J, with 15 bases in the middle. The CDR3 loop is CASSIVARDPDGYTF. For the CDR3, the DNA is TGTGCCAGTAGTATAGTGGCCAGGGATCCTGATGGCTACACCTTC. Full variable domain (remainder filled in from reference TRBV19 and TRBJ1-2): DGGITQSPKYLFRKEGQNVTLSCEQNLNHDAMYWYRQDPGQGLRLIYYSQIVNDFQKGDIAEGYSVSREKKESFPLTVTSAQKNPTAFYLCASSIVARDPDGYTFGSGTRLTVV.

Here the CDR3 DNA reads TGTGCCAGCAGCTTAGTGTCCGGGACTAGCGGGACCGGGGAGCTGTTTTTT. This gives the protein CASSLVSGTSGTGELFF. This chain uses TRBV7-8 with TRBJ2-2, with TRBD2 matching over 12 bases. The CDR3 sequence is 17 residues long. Germline loops: CDR1 SGHVS, CDR2 FQNEAQ. Germline trimming cut 1 base from V and 5 bases from J; bases unmatched to any gene: 5.

This clone has only one observation. The chain couples TRBV19 to TRBJ1-1, with 7 bases fitting TRBD1. Germline loops: CDR1 LNHDA, CDR2 SQIVND (reference sequence). The CDR3 is made up of 15 amino acids. The V segment lost 0 bases and the J segment 4 bases; nucleotides outside the gene matches: 5. The CDR3 spells CASSIDRQGPTEAFF. The CDR3 DNA reads as TGTGCCAGTAGTATAGACCGACAGGGTCCCACTGAAGCTTTCTTT.

The rearrangement uses TRBV5-8 and TRBJ2-5; a possible D gene is TRBD1 (6 bases). CDR3 length equals 17 residues. Between the trimmed V and J ends, which lost 0 bases and 1 base, there was a span of 16 bases. CDR1 SGHTS and CDR2 YDEGEE come from the germline V gene. CDR3 sequence (DNA): TGTGCCAGCAGCTTGGCACTAATACAGGGAATCCAAGAGACCCAGTACTTC. Translating gives CASSLALIQGIQETQYF.

The rearrangement joins TRBV28 to TRBJ2-1, with 10 positions matching TRBD2. J was trimmed by 5 bases and V by 4 bases; bases with no gene match: 11. The germline V gene has CDR1 MDHEN and CDR2 SYDVKM. There are 17 residues in the CDR3. DNA of the CDR3: TGTGCCAGCAGTTCCTCCCTAGCGGGAGTTAGCAACAATGAGCAGTTCTTC. It codes for CASSSSLAGVSNNEQFF. Variable domain in full (rest from reference TRBV28 and TRBJ2-1): DVKVTQSSRYLVKRTGEKVFLECVQDMDHENMFWYRQDPGLGLRLIYFSYDVKMKEKGDIPEGYSVSREKKERFSLILESASTNQTSMYLCASSSSLAGVSNNEQFFGPGTRLTVL.